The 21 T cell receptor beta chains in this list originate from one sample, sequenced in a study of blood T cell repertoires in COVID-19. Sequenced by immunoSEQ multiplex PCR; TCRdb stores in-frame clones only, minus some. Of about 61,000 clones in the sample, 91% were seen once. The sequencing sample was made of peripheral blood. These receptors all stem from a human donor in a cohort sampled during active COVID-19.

In DNA, the CDR3 is TGTGCCAGCAGCAAGACTAGCGGAGTTTCCAATGAGCAGTTCTTC. Translating gives CASSKTSGVSNEQFF. The V and J genes are TRBV7-3 and TRBJ2-1; 9 bases are shared with TRBD2. V gave up 5 bases and J gave up 6 bases; unmatched junction bases: 8. In germline, CDR1 is SGHTA, CDR2 FQGTGA. The CDR3 consists of 15 residues. Full variable domain (remainder filled in from reference TRBV7-3 and TRBJ2-1): GAGVSQTPSNKVTEKGKYVELRCDPISGHTALYWYRQSLGQGPEFLIYFQGTGAADDSGLPNDRFFAVRPEGSVSTLKIQRTERGDSAVYLCASSKTSGVSNEQFFGPGTRLTVL.

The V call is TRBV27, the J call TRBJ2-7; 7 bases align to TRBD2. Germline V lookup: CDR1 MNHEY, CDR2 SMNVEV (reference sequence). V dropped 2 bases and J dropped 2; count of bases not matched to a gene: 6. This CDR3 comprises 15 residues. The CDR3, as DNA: TGTGCCAGCAGTTTAGAGGCGGGAGCCCCCTACGAGCAGTACTTC. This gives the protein CASSLEAGAPYEQYF.

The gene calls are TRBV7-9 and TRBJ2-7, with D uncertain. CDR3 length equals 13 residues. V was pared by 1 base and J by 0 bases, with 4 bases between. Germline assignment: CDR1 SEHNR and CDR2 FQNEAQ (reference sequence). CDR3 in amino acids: CASSLDTSYEQYF. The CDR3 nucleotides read TGTGCCAGCAGCTTAGACACCTCCTACGAGCAGTACTTC.

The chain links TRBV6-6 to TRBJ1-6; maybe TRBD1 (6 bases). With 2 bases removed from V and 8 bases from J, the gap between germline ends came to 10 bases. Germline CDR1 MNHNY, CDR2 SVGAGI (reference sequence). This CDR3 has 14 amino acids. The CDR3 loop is CASSYTGIDSPLHF. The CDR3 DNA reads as TGTGCCAGCAGTTACACAGGGATCGATTCACCCCTCCACTTT.

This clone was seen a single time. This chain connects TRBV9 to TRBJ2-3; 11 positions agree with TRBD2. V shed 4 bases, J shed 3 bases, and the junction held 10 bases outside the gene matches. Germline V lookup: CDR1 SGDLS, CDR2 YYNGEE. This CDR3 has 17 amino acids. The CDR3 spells CASSPGDSGGATDTQYF. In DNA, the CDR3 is TGTGCCAGCAGCCCTGGGGATAGCGGGGGGGCAACAGATACGCAGTATTTT.

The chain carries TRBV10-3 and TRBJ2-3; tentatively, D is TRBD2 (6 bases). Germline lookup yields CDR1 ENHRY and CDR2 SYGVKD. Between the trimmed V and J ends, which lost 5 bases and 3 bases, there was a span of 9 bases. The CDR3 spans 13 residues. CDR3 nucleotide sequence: TGTGCCATCAGTCGGGAGTTTACAGATACGCAGTATTTT. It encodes CAISREFTDTQYF.

The CDR3 loop reads CASAVEGNTEAFF. CDR3 nucleotide sequence: TGTGCCAGCGCTGTCGAGGGGAACACTGAAGCTTTCTTT. This chain links TRBV7-9 with TRBJ1-1, with no clear D. The CDR3 is 13 amino acids. The germline CDR1 and CDR2 sequences are SEHNR and FQNEAQ (reference sequence). V was clipped by 8 bases and J by 1 base, with 11 bases between them.

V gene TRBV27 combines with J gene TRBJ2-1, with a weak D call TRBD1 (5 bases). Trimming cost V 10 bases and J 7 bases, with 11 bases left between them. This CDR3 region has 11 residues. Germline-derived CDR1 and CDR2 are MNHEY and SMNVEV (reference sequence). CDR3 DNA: TGTGCCATACACCAGGGAAATGAGCAGTTCTTC. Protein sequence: CAIHQGNEQFF.

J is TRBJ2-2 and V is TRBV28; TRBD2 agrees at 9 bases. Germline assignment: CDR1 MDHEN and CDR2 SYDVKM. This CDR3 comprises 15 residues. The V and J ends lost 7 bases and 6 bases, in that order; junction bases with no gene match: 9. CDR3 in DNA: TGTGCCAGCAAGGTGGGCGGGAGGGCATCCGGGGAGCTGTTTTTT. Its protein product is CASKVGGRASGELFF.

Here the CDR3 reads CASTSDRGMYEAFF. The CDR3 bases are TGTGCCAGCACCTCGGACAGGGGAATGTATGAAGCTTTCTTT. This chain joins TRBV2 and TRBJ1-1, with 9 bases aligning to TRBD1. Per the germline V gene, CDR1 is SNHLY and CDR2 is FYNNEI. V trimming: 7 bases; J trimming: 7 bases; junction bases outside the gene matches: 10. The CDR3 extends over 14 amino acids.

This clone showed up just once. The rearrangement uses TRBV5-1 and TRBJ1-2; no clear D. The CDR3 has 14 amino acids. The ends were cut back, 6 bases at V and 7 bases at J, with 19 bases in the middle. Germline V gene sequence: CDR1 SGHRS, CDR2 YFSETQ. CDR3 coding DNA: TGCGCCAGCACCAACCCGCAGGTCGGTGGTGGCTACACCTTC. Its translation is CASTNPQVGGGYTF.

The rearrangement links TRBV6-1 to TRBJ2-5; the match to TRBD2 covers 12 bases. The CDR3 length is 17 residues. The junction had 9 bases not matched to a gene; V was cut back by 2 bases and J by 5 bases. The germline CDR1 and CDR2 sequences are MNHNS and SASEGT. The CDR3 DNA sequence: TGTGCCAGCAGTGAAACCCTAGCGGGGGGGCCTTGGGAGACCCAGTACTTC. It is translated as CASSETLAGGPWETQYF.

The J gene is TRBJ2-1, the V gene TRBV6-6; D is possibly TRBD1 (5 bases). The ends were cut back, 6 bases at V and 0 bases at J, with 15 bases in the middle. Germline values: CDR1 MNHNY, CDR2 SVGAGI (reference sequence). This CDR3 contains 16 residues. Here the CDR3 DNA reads TGTGCCAGCAGAAAGCGTAACAGGAGCTCCTACAATGAGCAGTTCTTC. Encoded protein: CASRKRNRSSYNEQFF.

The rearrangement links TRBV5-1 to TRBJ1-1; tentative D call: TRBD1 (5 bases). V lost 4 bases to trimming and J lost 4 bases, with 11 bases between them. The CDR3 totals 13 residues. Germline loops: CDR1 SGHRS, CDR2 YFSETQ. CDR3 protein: CASSEQGGTEAFF. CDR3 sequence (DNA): TGCGCCAGCAGCGAGCAGGGCGGCACTGAAGCTTTCTTT.

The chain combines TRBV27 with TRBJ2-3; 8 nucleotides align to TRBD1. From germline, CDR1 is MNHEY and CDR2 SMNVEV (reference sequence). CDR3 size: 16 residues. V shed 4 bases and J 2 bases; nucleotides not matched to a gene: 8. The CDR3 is CASSSSWTGNTDTQYF. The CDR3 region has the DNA TGTGCCAGCAGTTCTTCCTGGACAGGGAACACAGATACGCAGTATTTT.

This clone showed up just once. CDR3 sequence (DNA): TGTGCCAGCAGTTTATTTTCCTTTACGGGCACTGAAGCTTTCTTT. It yields the protein CASSLFSFTGTEAFF. The chain uses TRBV27 and TRBJ1-1; D remains unclear. Germline-derived CDR1 and CDR2 are MNHEY and SMNVEV (reference sequence). The CDR3 contains 15 residues. Trimming removed 1 base from V and 4 bases from J, with 13 bases in between.

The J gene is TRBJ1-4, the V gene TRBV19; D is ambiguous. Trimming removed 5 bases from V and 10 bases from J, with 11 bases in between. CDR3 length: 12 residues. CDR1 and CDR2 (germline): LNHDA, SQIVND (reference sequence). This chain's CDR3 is CASSENSGKLFF. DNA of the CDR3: TGTGCCAGTAGTGAAAACTCAGGAAAACTGTTTTTT.

For the CDR3, the DNA is TGTGCCAGCAGCTGGGCTTCCTACGAGCAGTACTTC. Protein sequence: CASSWASYEQYF. The V call is TRBV5-8, the J call TRBJ2-7; the D is unclear. Trimming stripped 3 bases from V and 1 base from J, with 5 bases between. Germline loops: CDR1 SGHTS, CDR2 YDEGEE. This CDR3 has 12 residues.

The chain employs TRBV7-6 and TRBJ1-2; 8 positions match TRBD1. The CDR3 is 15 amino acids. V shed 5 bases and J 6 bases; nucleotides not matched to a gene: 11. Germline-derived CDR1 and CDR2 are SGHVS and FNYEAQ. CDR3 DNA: TGTGCCAGCAGCCCCTCCAGGTACAGGGGGGATGGCTACACCTTC. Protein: CASSPSRYRGDGYTF.

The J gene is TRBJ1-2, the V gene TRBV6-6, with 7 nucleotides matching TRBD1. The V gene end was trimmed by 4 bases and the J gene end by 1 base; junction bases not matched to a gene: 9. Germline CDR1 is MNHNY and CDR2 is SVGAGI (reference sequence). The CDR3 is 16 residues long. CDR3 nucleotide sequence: TGTGCCAGCAGTTCGGGACAGAGTTACTTTAACTATGGCTACACCTTC. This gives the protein CASSSGQSYFNYGYTF.

This chain's CDR3 is CASSSTRQGGVYEQYF. Written as DNA, the CDR3 is TGTGCCAGCAGTTCCACCAGACAGGGTGGGGTTTACGAGCAGTACTTC. The chain recombines TRBV6-6 with TRBJ2-7; TRBD1 aligns across 7 bases. There are 16 residues in the CDR3. CDR1 is MNHNY, CDR2 SVGAGI, per germline (reference sequence). Trimming removed 4 bases from V and 4 bases from J; junction bases left unmatched: 13.